The present entry profiles one T cell receptor (beta chain) with its context. These data come from a study of blood T cell repertoires in COVID-19. Germline values: CDR1 LGHDT, CDR2 YNNKEL (reference sequence). The CDR3 runs to 15 residues. V trimming: 1 base; J trimming: 2 bases; junction bases outside the gene matches: 2. Only in-frame clones appear in the TCRdb table, and some are missing; sequencing was by immunoSEQ multiplex PCR. Among over 150,000 clones, roughly 94% were seen once, and the ten largest hold around 0.8%. This sequence originates from a young man with COVID-19, enrolled during active disease. The chain recombines TRBV3-1 (or the pseudogene TRBV3-2) with TRBJ2-7; TRBD2 aligns across 10 bases. The sequencing sample was made of peripheral blood. CDR3 coding DNA: TGTGCCAGCAGCCAAGTAGCGGGGGGAACCTACGAGCAGTACTTC. This sequence encodes CASSQVAGGTYEQYF.